This T cell receptor (beta chain) was retrieved from a study of OX40 agonist ivuxolimab in advanced cancers. Study at large: Every 2 weeks, patients got intravenous ivuxolimab at one of six dose levels (0.01-10 mg/kg).

The germline V gene encodes CDR1 LGHNA and CDR2 YNFKEQ. The CDR3 is 18 amino acids. Deletions cut 2 bases from V and 0 bases from J, with 19 bases between. Patients with autoimmune history or systemic immunosuppression were excluded. Method: immunoSEQ multiplex PCR; TCRdb's copy keeps in-frame clones and lacks some. The sample lists around 62,000 clones, 65% to 90% occurring once. J is TRBJ2-5 and V is TRBV4-2; possible D gene TRBD1, 6 bases. The origin of this receptor is an adult with an advanced solid tumor such as melanoma, head and neck, liver or kidney cancer. Sequences were derived from CD4+ or CD8+ T cells sorted from blood, sampled in a trial of the OX40 agonist ivuxolimab. The CDR3 loop is CASSQNGQLVSYQETQYF. The CDR3 DNA is TGTGCCAGCAGCCAAAACGGACAGCTCGTATCGTACCAAGAGACCCAGTACTTC.